This T cell receptor (beta chain) was captured in a study of glioma-infiltrating T cells. Findings of the study overall: Above-expected tissue-blood divergence occurred in all gliomas, most in low-grade ones.

Amplification of TCR alpha and beta CDR3 regions from RNA used iRepertoire nested multiplex PCR. For one-step reverse transcription and amplification, 100-400 ng of tissue mRNA or PBMC total RNA was used. TCRdb re-called the multiplex PCR reads through MiXCR, storing one row per CDR3 protein. The table includes 35,000 to 45,000 distinct CDR3 sequences, approximately 20% detected once. With respect to this clonotype: The antigen is not known. Since a much larger clone is just one base distant, this may be a read error.

This receptor was identified in a human donor with low-grade glioma or glioblastoma, undergoing nonglioma brain surgery, or in good health (not recorded which). Material: glioma tissue, nonneoplastic brain tissue, or PBMCs (not recorded which).

CDR3 region: CASSQEIGQHYNF. DNA for the CDR3: TGTGCCAGCAGCCAAGAGATTGGACAGCACTACAACTTC. V usage is TRBV14 and J usage is TRBJ1-2; tentative D call: TRBD1 (6 bases). CDR3 size: 13 residues. Germline V gives CDR1 SGHDN, CDR2 FVKESK.